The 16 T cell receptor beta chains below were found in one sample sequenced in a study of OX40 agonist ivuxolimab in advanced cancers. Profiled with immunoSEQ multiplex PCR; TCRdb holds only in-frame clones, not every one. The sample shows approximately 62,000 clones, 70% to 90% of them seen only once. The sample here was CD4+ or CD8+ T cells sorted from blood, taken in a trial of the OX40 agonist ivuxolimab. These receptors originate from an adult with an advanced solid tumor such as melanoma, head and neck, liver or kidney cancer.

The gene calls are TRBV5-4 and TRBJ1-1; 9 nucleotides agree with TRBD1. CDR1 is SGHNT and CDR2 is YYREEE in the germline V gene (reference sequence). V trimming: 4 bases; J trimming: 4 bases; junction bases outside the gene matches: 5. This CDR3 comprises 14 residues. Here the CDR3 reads CASSPDRGFTEAFF. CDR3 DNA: TGTGCCAGCAGCCCAGACAGGGGGTTCACTGAAGCTTTCTTT.

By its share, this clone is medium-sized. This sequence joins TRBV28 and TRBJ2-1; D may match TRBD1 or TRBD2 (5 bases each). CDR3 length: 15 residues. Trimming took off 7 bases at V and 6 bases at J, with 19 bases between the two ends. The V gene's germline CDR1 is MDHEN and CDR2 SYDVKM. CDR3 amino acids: CASTLALQGRNEQFF. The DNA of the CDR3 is TGTGCCAGCACCTTAGCCCTTCAGGGACGCAATGAGCAGTTCTTC.

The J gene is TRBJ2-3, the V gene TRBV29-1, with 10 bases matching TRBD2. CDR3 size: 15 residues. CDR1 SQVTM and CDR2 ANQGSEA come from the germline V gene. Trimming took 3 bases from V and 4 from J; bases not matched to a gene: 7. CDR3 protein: CSVDRSSGRADTQYF. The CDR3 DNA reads TGCAGCGTTGACCGGTCAAGCGGGAGGGCAGATACGCAGTATTTT.

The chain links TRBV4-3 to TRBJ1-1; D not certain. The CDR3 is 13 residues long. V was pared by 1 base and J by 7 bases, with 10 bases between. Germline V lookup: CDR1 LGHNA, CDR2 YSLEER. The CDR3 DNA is TGCGCCAGCAGCCAAGGGGTCCGGGGTGAAGCTTTCTTT. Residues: CASSQGVRGEAFF.

Written as DNA, the CDR3 is TGCAGCGTCGGGGAGCGGGGACTCTACAATGAGCAGTTCTTC. The encoded protein is CSVGERGLYNEQFF. The chain employs TRBV29-1 and TRBJ2-1, with 7 nucleotides matching TRBD2. Looked up from germline, CDR1 is SQVTM and CDR2 is ANQGSEA. The ends lost 6 bases at V and 3 bases at J; junction bases unmatched: 8. This CDR3 region has 14 residues.

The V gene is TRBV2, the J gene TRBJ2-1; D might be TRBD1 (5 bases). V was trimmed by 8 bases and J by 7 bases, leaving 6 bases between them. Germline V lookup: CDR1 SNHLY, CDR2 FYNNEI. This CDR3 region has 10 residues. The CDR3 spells CASGANEQFF. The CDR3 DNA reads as TGTGCCAGCGGGGCGAATGAGCAGTTCTTC.

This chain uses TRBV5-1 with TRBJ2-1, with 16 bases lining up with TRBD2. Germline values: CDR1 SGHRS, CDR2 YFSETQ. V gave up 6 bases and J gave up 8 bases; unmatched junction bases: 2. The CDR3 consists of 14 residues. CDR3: CASIGTSGRDEQFF. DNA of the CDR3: TGCGCCAGCATAGGGACTAGCGGGAGGGATGAGCAGTTCTTC.

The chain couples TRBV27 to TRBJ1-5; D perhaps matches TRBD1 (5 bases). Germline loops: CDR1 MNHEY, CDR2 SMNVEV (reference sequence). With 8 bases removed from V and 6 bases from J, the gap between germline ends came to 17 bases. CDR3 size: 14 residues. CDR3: CASGPGGNSQPQHF. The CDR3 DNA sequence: TGTGCCAGCGGGCCGGGGGGGAACAGTCAGCCCCAGCATTTT.

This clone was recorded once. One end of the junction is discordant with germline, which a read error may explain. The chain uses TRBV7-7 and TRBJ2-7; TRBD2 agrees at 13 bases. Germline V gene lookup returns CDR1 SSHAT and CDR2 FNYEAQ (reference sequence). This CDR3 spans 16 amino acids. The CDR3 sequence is CASSPSLAGGPYEQYF. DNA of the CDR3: TGTGCTAGCAGCCCTTCACTAGCGGGAGGGCCCTACGAGCAGTACTTC.

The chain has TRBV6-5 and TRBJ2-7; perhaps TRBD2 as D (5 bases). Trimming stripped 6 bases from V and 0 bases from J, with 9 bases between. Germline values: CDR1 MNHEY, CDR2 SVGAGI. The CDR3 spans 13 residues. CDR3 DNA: TGTGCCAGCAGGACCGCGGGCTCCTACGAGCAGTACTTC. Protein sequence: CASRTAGSYEQYF.

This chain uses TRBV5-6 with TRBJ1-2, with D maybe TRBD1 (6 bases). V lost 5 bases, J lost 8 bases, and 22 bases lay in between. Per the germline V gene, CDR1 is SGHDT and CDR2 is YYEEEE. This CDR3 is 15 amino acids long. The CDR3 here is CASRGGGSLEKGYTF. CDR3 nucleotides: TGTGCCAGCAGGGGTGGGGGCTCTCTGGAGAAGGGCTACACCTTC.

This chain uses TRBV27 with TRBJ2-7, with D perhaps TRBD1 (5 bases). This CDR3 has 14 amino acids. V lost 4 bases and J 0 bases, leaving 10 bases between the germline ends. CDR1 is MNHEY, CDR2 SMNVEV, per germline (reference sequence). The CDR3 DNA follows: TGTGCCAGCAGTTCATCGGACATCTCCTACGAGCAGTACTTC. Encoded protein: CASSSSDISYEQYF.

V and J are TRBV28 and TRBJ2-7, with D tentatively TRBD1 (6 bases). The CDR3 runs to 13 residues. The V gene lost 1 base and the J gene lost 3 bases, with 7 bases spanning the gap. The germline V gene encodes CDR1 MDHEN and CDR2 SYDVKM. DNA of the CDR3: TGTGCCAGCAGTTTATTAGGGGGCTACGAGCAGTACTTC. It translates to CASSLLGGYEQYF.

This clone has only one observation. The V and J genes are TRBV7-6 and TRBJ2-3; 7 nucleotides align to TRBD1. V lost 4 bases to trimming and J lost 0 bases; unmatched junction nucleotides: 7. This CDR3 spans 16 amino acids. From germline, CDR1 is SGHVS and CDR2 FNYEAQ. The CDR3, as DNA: TGTGCCAGCAGCTCCACCGGGACAGTCAGCACAGATACGCAGTATTTT. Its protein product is CASSSTGTVSTDTQYF.

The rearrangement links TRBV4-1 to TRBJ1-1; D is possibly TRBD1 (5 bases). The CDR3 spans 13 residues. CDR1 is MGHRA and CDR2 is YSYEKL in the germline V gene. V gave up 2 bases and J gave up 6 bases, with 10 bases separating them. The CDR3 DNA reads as TGCGCCAGCAGCCAAATAACAGGATCTGAAGCTTTCTTT. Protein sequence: CASSQITGSEAFF.

CDR3 DNA sequence: TGTGCCAGCAGCGACGGGACAGGGGGAAAGACCCAGTACTTC. It encodes CASSDGTGGKTQYF. This sequence joins TRBV5-6 and TRBJ2-5; 11 bases match TRBD1. The ends lost 4 bases at V and 6 bases at J; junction bases unmatched: 5. There are 14 residues in the CDR3. CDR1 and CDR2 from the germline V gene are SGHDT and YYEEEE.